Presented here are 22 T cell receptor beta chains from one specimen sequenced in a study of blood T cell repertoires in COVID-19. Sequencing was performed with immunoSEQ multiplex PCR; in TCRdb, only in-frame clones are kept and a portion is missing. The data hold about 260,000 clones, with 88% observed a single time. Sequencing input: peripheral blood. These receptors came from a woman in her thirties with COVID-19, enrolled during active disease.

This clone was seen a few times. CDR3: CAWSVGGANEKLFF. CDR3 DNA: TGTGCCTGGAGTGTGGGGGGAGCTAATGAAAAACTGTTTTTT. The chain combines TRBV30 with TRBJ1-4, with a tentative D call TRBD1 (5 bases). The CDR3 contains 14 residues. In germline, CDR1 is GTSNPN, CDR2 SVGIG (reference sequence). V was clipped by 0 bases and J by 3 bases, with 8 bases between them.

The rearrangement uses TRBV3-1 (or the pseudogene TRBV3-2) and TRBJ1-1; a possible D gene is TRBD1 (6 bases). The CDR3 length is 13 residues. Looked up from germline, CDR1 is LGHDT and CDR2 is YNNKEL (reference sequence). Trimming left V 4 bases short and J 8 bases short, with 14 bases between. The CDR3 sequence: CASSLRTGTEAFF. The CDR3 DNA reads TGTGCCAGCAGCCTGAGGACGGGGACAGAAGCTTTCTTT.

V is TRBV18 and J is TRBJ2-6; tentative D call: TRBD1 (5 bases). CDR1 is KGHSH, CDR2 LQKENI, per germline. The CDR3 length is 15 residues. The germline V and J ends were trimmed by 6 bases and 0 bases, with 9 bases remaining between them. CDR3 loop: CASSQGLSGANVLTF. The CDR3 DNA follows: TGTGCCAGCTCCCAGGGTCTCTCTGGGGCCAACGTCCTGACTTTC.

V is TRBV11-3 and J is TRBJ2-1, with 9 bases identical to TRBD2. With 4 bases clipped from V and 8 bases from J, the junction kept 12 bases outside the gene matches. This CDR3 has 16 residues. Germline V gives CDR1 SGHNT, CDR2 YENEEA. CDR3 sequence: CASSSGVREGQDEQFF. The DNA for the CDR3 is TGTGCCAGCAGCTCAGGGGTGCGGGAGGGCCAAGATGAGCAGTTCTTC.

The CDR3 region is CASSLGRFEQYF. CDR3 DNA sequence: TGTGCCAGCAGTTTGGGCCGGTTCGAGCAGTACTTC. The V call is TRBV28, the J call TRBJ2-7; D gene ambiguous. CDR3 length equals 12 residues. Germline CDR1 reads MDHEN; CDR2 reads SYDVKM. V gave up 3 bases and J gave up 6 bases, with 9 bases separating them.

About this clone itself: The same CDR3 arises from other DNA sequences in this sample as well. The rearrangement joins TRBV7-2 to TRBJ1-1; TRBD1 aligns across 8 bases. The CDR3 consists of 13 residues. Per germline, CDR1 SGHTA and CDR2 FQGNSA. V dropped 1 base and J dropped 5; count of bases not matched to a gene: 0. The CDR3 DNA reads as TGTGCCAGCAGCTTAGGGACAGGGACTGAAGCTTTCTTT. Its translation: CASSLGTGTEAFF.

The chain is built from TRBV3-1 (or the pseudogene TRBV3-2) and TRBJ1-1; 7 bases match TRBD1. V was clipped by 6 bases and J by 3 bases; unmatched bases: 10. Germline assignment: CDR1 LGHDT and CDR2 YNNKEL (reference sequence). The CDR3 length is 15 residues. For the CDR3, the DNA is TGTGCCAGCAGTCCAGGGGGTTACAAGGACACTGAAGCTTTCTTT. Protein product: CASSPGGYKDTEAFF.

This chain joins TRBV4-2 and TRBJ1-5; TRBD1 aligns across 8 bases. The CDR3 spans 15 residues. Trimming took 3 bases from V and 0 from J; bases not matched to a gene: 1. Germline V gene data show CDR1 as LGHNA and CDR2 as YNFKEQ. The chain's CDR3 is CASSQDRASNQPQHF. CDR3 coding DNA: TGTGCCAGCAGCCAGGACAGGGCTAGCAATCAGCCCCAGCATTTT.

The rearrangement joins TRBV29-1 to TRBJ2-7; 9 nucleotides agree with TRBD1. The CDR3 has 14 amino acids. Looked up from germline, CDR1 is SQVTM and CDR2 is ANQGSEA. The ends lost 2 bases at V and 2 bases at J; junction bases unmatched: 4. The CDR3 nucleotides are TGCAGCGTTGAAATAGGACAGGGGACCTACGAGCAGTACTTC. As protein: CSVEIGQGTYEQYF.

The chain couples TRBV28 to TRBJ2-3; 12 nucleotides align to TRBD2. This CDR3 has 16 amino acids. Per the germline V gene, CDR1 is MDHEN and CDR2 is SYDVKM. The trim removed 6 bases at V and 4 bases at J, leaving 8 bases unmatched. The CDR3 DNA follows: TGTGCCAGCAGCCATGGGACTAGCGGGTTTGCAGATACGCAGTATTTT. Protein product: CASSHGTSGFADTQYF.

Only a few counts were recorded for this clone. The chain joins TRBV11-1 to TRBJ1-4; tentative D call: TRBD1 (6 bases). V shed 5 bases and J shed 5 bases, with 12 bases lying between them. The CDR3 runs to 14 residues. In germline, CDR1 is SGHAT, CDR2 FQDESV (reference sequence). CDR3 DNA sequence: TGTGCCAGCAGCCCCGGACAGAGGAATGAAAAACTGTTTTTT. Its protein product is CASSPGQRNEKLFF.

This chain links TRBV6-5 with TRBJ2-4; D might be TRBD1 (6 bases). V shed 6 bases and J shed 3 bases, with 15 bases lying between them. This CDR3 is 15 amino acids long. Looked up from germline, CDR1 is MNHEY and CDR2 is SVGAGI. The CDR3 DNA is TGTGCCAGCAGGGGGACATGGGGAAGCAAAAACATTCAGTACTTC. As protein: CASRGTWGSKNIQYF.

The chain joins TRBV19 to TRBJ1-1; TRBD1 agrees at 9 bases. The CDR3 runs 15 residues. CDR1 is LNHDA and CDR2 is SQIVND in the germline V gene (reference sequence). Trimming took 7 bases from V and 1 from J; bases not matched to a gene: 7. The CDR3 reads CASKLQGAQNTEAFF. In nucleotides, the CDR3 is TGTGCCAGTAAGCTACAGGGGGCACAGAACACTGAAGCTTTCTTT.

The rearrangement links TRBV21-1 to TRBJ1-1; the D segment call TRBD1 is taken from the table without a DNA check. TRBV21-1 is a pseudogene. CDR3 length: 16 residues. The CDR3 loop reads CASRAGPMGPTIEAFF. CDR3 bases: TGTGCCAGCAGGGCAGGGCCGATGGGGCCAACCATTGAAGCTTTCTTT.

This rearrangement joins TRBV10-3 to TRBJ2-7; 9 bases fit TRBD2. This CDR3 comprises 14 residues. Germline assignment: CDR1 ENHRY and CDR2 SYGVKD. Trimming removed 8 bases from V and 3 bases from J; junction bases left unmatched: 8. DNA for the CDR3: TGTGCCATCTCCTTTAGCGGGAGAGGCTACGAGCAGTACTTC. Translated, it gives CAISFSGRGYEQYF.

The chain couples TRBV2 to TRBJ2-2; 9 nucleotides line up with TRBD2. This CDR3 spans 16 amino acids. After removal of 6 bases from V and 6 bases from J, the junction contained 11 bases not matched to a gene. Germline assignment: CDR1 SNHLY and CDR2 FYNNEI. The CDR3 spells CASSRRPGLASGELFF. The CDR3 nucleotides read TGTGCCAGCAGCAGACGACCGGGACTAGCATCCGGGGAGCTGTTTTTT. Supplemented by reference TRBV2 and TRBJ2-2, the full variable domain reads EPEVTQTPSHQVTQMGQEVILRCVPISNHLYFYWYRQILGQKVEFLVSFYNNEISEKSEIFDDQFSVERPDGSNFTLKIRSTKLEDSAMYFCASSRRPGLASGELFFGEGSRLTVL.

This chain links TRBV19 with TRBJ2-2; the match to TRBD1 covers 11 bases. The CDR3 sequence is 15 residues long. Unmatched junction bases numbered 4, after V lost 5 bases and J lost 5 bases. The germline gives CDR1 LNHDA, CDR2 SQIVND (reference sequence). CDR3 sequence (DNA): TGTGCCAGTAGTCGGACAGGGGGCAGGACCGGGGAGCTGTTTTTT. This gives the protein CASSRTGGRTGELFF.

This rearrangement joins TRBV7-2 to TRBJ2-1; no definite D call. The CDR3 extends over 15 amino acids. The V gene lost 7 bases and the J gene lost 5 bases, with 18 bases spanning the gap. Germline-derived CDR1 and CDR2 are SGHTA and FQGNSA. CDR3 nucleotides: TGTGCCAGCAAACTTGCCCCCCCCACCGACAATGAGCAGTTCTTC. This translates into CASKLAPPTDNEQFF.

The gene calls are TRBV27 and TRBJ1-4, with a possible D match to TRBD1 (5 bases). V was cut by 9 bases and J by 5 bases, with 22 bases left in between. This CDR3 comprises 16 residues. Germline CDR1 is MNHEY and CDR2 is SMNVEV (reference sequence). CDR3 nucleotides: TGTGCCAGTCGTGGGGGGGAAAGGGGCCCAAATGAAAAACTGTTTTTT. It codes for CASRGGERGPNEKLFF.

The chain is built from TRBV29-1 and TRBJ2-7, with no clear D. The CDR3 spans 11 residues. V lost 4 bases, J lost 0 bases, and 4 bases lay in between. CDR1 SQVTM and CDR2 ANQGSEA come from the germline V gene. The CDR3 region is CSVGGSYEQYF. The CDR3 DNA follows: TGCAGCGTTGGAGGCTCCTACGAGCAGTACTTC.

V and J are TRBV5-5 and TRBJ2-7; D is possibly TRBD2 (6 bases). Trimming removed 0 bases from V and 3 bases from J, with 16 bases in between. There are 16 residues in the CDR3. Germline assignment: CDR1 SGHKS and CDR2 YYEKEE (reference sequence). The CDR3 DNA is TGTGCCAGCAGCTTGGTCGGGAGAGGGCGAGGCTACGAGCAGTACTTC. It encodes CASSLVGRGRGYEQYF.

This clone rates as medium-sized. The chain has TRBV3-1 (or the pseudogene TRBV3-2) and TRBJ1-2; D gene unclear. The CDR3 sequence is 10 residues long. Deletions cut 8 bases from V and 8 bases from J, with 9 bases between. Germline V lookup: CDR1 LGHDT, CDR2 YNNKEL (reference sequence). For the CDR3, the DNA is TGTGCCAGCCGACAAGTAGGCTACACCTTC. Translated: CASRQVGYTF.